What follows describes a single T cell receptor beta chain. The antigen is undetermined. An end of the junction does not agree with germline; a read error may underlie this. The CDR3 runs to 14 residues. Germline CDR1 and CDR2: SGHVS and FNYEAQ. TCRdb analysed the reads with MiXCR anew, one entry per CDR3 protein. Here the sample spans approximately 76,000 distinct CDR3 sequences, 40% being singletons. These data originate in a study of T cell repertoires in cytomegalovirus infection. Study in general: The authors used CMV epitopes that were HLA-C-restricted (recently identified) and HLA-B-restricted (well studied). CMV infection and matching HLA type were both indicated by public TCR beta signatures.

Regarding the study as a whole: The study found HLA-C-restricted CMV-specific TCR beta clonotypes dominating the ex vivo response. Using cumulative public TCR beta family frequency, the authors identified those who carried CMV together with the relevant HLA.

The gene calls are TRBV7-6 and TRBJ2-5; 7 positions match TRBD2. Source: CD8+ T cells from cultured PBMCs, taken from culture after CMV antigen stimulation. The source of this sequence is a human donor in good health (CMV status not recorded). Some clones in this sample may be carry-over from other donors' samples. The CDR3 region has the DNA TGTGCTAGCAGCTTAGATGGGGAGGGAGAGACCCAGTACTTC. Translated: CASSLDGEGETQYF.